Here is one TCR beta chain with its context. As yet, its antigen is unknown. The data originate from a study of T cell responses to AZD1222 COVID-19 vaccine. Study conclusions and caveats: Spike-specific TCR breadth and depth were elevated following two AZD1222 doses. Donors were mostly white British, more females; clonal diversity possibly underestimated.

CDR3 length: 14 residues. Between the trimmed V and J ends, which lost 1 base and 4 bases, there was a span of 9 bases. Germline loops: CDR1 KGHSH, CDR2 LQKENI. It was second doses at about 4 or about 12 weeks that were pooled. Method: immunoSEQ multiplex PCR; TCRdb's copy keeps in-frame clones and lacks some. The table records approximately 45,000 clones, around 88% of them present only once. This specimen consisted of peripheral blood, obtained 28 days after the second AZD1222 dose. The chain recombines TRBV18 with TRBJ2-3; D unresolved. The origin of this receptor is an adult who received the AZD1222 COVID-19 vaccine. CDR3 residues: CASSPLPGADTQYF. CDR3 sequence (DNA): TGTGCCAGCTCACCACTACCGGGCGCAGATACGCAGTATTTT. Together with reference TRBV18 and TRBJ2-3, the CDR3 gives the full variable domain: NAGVMQNPRHLVRRRGQEARLRCSPMKGHSHVYWYRQLPEEGLKFMVYLQKENIIDESGMPKERFSAEFPKEGPSILRIQQVVRGDSAAYFCASSPLPGADTQYFGPGTRLTVL.